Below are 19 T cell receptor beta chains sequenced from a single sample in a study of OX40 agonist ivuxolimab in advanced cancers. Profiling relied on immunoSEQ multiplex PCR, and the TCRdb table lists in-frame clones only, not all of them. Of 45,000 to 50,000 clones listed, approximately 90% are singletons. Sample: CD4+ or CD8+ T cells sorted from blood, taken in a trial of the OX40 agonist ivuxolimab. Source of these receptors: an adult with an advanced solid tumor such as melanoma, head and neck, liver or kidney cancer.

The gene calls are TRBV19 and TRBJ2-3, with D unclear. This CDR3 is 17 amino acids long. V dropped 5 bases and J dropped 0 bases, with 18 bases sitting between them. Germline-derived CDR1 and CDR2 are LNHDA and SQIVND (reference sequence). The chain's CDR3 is CASSPYAVPLSTDTQYF. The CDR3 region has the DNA TGTGCCAGTAGTCCCTATGCGGTCCCCCTTAGCACAGATACGCAGTATTTT.

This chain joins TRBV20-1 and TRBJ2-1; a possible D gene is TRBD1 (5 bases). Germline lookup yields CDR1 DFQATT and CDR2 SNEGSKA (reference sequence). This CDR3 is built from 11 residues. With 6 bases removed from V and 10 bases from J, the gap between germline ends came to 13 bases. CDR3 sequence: CSAPTGEEQFF. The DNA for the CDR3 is TGCAGTGCGCCCACAGGAGAAGAGCAGTTCTTC.

This CDR3 reads CASSSPLSGATDTQYF. Here the CDR3 DNA reads TGTGCCAGCAGCTCCCCCCTGAGCGGGGCCACAGATACGCAGTATTTT. The V call is TRBV5-5, the J call TRBJ2-3; 7 bases align to TRBD2. With 3 bases clipped from V and 2 bases from J, the junction kept 9 bases outside the gene matches. The CDR3 is 16 residues long. Per the germline V gene, CDR1 is SGHKS and CDR2 is YYEKEE (reference sequence).

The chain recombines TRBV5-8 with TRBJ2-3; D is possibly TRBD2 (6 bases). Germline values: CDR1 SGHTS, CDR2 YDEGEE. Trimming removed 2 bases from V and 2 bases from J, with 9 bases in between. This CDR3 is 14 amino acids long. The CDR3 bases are TGTGCCAGCAGCTTCGGGGGAATCACAGATACGCAGTATTTT. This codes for CASSFGGITDTQYF.

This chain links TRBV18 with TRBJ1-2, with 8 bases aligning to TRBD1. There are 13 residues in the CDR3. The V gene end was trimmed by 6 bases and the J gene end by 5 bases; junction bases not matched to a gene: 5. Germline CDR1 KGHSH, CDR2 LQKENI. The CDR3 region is CASSLDRVYGYTF. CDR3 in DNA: TGTGCCAGCTCTCTGGACAGGGTTTATGGCTACACCTTC.

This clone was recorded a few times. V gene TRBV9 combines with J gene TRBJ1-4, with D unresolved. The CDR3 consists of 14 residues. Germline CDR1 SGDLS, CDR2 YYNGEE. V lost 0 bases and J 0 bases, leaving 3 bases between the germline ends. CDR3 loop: CASSVGATNEKLFF. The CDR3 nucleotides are TGTGCCAGCAGCGTAGGTGCAACTAATGAAAAACTGTTTTTT.

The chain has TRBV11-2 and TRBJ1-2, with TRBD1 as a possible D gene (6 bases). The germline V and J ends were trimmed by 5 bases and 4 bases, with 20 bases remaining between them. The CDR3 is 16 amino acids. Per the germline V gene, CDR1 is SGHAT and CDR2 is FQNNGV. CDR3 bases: TGTGCCAGCAGCCCCCAGGGGTCCATGGCCCCCTATGGCTACACCTTC. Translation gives CASSPQGSMAPYGYTF. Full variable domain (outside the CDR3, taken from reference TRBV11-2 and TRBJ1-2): EAGVAQSPRYKIIEKRQSVAFWCNPISGHATLYWYQQILGQGPKLLIQFQNNGVVDDSQLPKDRFSAERLKGVDSTLKIQPAKLEDSAVYLCASSPQGSMAPYGYTFGSGTRLTVV.

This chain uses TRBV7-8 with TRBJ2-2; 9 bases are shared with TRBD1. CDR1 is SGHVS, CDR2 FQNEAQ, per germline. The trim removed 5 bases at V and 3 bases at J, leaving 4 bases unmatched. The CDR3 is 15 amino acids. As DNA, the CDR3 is TGTGCCAGCAGCCGACAGGGGGTGGACACCGGGGAGCTGTTTTTT. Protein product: CASSRQGVDTGELFF. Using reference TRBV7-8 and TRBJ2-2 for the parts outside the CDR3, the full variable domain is GAGVSQSPRYKVAKRGQDVALRCDPISGHVSLFWYQQALGQGPEFLTYFQNEAQLDKSGLPSDRFFAERPEGSVSTLKIQRTQQEDSAVYLCASSRQGVDTGELFFGEGSRLTVL.

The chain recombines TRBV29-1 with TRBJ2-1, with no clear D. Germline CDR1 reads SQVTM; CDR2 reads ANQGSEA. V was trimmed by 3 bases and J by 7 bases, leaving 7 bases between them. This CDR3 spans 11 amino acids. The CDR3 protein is CSVEVRNEQFF. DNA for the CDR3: TGCAGCGTTGAGGTACGGAATGAGCAGTTCTTC.

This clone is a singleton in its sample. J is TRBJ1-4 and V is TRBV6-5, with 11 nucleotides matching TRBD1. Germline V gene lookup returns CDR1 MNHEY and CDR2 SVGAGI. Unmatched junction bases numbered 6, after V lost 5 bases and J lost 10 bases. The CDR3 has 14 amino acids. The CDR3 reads CASSPPGQGGKLFF. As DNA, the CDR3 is TGTGCCAGCAGTCCACCGGGACAGGGGGGAAAACTGTTTTTT.

CDR3 coding DNA: TGTGCCAGCAGCTTGGAGGGTAGCGGGAGGAGGGAGACCCAGTACTTC. Protein product: CASSLEGSGRRETQYF. The chain has TRBV5-6 and TRBJ2-5; 10 bases are shared with TRBD2. The V segment lost 0 bases and the J segment 5 bases; nucleotides outside the gene matches: 7. This CDR3 contains 16 residues. Germline CDR1 is SGHDT and CDR2 is YYEEEE. The full variable domain, completed using reference TRBV5-6 and TRBJ2-5, is DAGVTQSPTHLIKTRGQQVTLRCSPKSGHDTVSWYQQALGQGPQFIFQYYEEEERQRGNFPDRFSGHQFPNYSSELNVNALLLGDSALYLCASSLEGSGRRETQYFGPGTRLLVL.

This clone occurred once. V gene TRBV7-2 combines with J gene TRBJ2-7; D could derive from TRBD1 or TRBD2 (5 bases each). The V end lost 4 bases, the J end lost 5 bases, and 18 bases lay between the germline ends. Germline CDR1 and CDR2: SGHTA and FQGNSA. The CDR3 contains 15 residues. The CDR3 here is CASSYRGRKVDEQYF. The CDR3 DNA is TGTGCCAGCAGCTACCGGGGCCGAAAGGTCGACGAGCAGTACTTC.

CDR3 in DNA: TGTGCCAGCTCACCTACCGAACGAGGGGTGCCAGATACGCAGTATTTT. Translating gives CASSPTERGVPDTQYF. This chain links TRBV18 with TRBJ2-3, with D perhaps TRBD1 or TRBD2 (5 bases each). Trimming stripped 3 bases from V and 4 bases from J, with 17 bases between. Germline CDR1 and CDR2: KGHSH and LQKENI. The CDR3 is 16 residues long.

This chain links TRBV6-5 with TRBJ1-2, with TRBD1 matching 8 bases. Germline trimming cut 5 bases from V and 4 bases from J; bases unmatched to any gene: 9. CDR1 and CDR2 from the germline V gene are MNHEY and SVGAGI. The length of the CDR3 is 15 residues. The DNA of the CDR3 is TGTGCCAGCAGTCTCGGACAGGGCCACTCCTATGGCTACACCTTC. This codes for CASSLGQGHSYGYTF.

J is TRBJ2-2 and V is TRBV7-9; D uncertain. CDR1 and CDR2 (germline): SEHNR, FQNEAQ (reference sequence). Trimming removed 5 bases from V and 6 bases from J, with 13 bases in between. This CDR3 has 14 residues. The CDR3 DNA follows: TGTGCCAGCAGCCCAAGAGGTGTGGCCGGGGAGCTGTTTTTT. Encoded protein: CASSPRGVAGELFF.

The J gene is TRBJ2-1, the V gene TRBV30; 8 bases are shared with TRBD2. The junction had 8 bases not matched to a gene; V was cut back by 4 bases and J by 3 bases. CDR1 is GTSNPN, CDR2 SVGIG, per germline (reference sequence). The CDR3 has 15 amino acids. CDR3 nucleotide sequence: TGTGCCTGGAAACCAACGAGCGGGAGCTACAATGAGCAGTTCTTC. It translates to CAWKPTSGSYNEQFF. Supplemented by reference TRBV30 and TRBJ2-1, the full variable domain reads SQTIHQWPATLVQPVGSPLSLECTVEGTSNPNLYWYRQAAGRGLQLLFYSVGIGQISSEVPQNLSASRPQDRQFILSSKKLLLSDSGFYLCAWKPTSGSYNEQFFGPGTRLTVL.

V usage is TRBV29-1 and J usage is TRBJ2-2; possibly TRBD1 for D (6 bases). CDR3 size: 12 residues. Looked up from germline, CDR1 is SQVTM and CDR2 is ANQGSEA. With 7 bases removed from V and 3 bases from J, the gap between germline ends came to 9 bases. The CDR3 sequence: CSGGPHTGELFF. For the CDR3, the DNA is TGCAGCGGGGGGCCTCACACCGGGGAGCTGTTTTTT.

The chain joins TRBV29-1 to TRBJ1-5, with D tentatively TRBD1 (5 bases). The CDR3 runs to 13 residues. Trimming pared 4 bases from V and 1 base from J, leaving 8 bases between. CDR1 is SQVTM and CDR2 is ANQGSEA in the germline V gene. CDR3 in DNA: TGCAGCGTTGCGCGGGACAGCAATCAGCCCCAGCATTTT. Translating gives CSVARDSNQPQHF. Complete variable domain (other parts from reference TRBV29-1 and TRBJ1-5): SAVISQKPSRDICQRGTSLTIQCQVDSQVTMMFWYRQQPGQSLTLIATANQGSEATYESGFVIDKFPISRPNLTFSTLTVSNMSPEDSSIYLCSVARDSNQPQHFGDGTRLSIL.

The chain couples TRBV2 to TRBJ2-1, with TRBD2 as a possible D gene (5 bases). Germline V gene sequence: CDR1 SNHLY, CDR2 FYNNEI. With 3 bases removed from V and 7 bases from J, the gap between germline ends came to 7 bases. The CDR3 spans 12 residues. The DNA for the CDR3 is TGTGCCAGCAGTGATCGGGAAAATGAGCAGTTCTTC. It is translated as CASSDRENEQFF.